This TCR beta chain was documented in a study of T cell responses to AZD1222 COVID-19 vaccine. A remark on this clone: Its antigen is undetermined.

Findings and limits, study-wide: In the spike-specific TCR repertoire, nearly half reportedly target unmutated variant regions. Donors skewed white British and female; clonal diversity was possibly underestimated.

Assay used: immunoSEQ multiplex PCR; TCRdb lists only in-frame clones, some missing. The sample lists around 70,000 clones, nearly 90% occurring once. This CDR3 is built from 15 residues. Germline values: CDR1 KGHSH, CDR2 LQKENI. V lost 2 bases and J 8 bases, leaving 13 bases between the germline ends. Sequenced material: peripheral blood, taken 28 days after the second AZD1222 dose. The TCR comes from an adult who received the AZD1222 COVID-19 vaccine. The J gene is TRBJ1-6, the V gene TRBV18; a weak D match, TRBD1 (6 bases). This CDR3 is CASSPNRPGDSPLHF. Here the CDR3 DNA reads TGTGCCAGCTCACCAAACCGCCCAGGGGATTCACCCCTCCACTTT. Drawing the rest from reference TRBV18 and TRBJ1-6, the complete variable domain is NAGVMQNPRHLVRRRGQEARLRCSPMKGHSHVYWYRQLPEEGLKFMVYLQKENIIDESGMPKERFSAEFPKEGPSILRIQQVVRGDSAAYFCASSPNRPGDSPLHFGNGTRLTVT.